Given below is one T cell receptor beta chain in context. Germline V lookup: CDR1 SGHDN, CDR2 FVKESK. The CDR3 contains 15 residues. V lost 1 base and J 5 bases, leaving 12 bases between the germline ends. Method: immunoSEQ multiplex PCR; TCRdb's copy keeps in-frame clones and lacks some. The sample comprises 45,000 or so clones, 65% to 90% of which are singletons, and 30% to 35% rests with the top ten. This record belongs to a study of radiation and T cells in renal cell carcinoma. Study overall: Nephrectomy followed 15 Gy stereotactic body radiation by 4 weeks.

Time point here: baseline pretreatment blood. Treatment denoted: 15 Gy SBRT to primary tumor, nephrectomy 4 weeks later. Serial blood draws occurred at baseline and 2 and 4 weeks post-SBRT. The patient's renal cell carcinoma had clear cell pathology. The genes are TRBV14 and TRBJ2-1, with TRBD2 as a possible D gene (6 bases). The clonotype was recovered from a woman in her seventies with renal cell carcinoma. Sequenced here: blood, sampled from a patient whose treatment included radiotherapy and nephrectomy. Here the CDR3 reads CASSQVREENNEQFF. The CDR3 coding sequence is TGTGCCAGCAGCCAAGTCAGGGAGGAAAACAATGAGCAGTTCTTC.